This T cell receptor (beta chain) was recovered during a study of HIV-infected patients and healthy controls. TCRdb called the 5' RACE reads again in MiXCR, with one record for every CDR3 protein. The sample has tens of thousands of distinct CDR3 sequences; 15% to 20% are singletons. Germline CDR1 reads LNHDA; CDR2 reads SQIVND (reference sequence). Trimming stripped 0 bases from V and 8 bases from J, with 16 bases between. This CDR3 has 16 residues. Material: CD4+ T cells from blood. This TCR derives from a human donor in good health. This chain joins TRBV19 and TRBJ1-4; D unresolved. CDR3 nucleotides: TGTGCCAGTAGTATAGACCGGGGAGGTACTCGGGAAAAACTGTTTTTT. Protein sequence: CASSIDRGGTREKLFF. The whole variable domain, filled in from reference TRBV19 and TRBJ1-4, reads DGGITQSPKYLFRKEGQNVTLSCEQNLNHDAMYWYRQDPGQGLRLIYYSQIVNDFQKGDIAEGYSVSREKKESFPLTVTSAQKNPTAFYLCASSIDRGGTREKLFFGSGTQLSVL.